Shown below are 28 T cell receptor beta chains from a single sample sequenced in a study of cytomegalovirus exposure and HLA in healthy donors. PCR employed 60 Vbeta and 13 Jbeta primers. The protocol was immunoSEQ multiplex PCR, while the TCRdb copy is restricted to in-frame clones and leaves out a portion. The sample holds about 140,000 clones, around 84% seen once. Sequencing was performed on PBMCs. The receptors come from a man in his forties or fifties in good health and CMV-seronegative.

To note about this clone: One junction end disagrees with the germline gene, perhaps due to a read error. The chain recombines TRBV5-1 with TRBJ2-2, with D perhaps TRBD2 (5 bases). CDR3 length: 14 amino acids. Germline lookup yields CDR1 SGHRS and CDR2 YFSETQ. The CDR3 region has the DNA TGCGCCAGCAGCTTCGGGGAGAACGCCGGGGAGCTGTTTTTT. Translated: CASSFGENAGELFF.

This chain connects TRBV14 to TRBJ1-1, with 7 bases matching TRBD1. This CDR3 spans 16 amino acids. Trimming at V came to 2 bases and at J to 3 bases, leaving 9 bases not matched to a gene. Germline V gene data show CDR1 as SGHDN and CDR2 as FVKESK. The DNA of the CDR3 is TGTGCCAGCAGCCAACGACAGACAGGGTTGGACACTGAAGCTTTCTTT. Its translation: CASSQRQTGLDTEAFF.

The genes are TRBV18 and TRBJ2-7; the match to TRBD1 covers 7 bases. From germline, CDR1 is KGHSH and CDR2 LQKENI. After removal of 5 bases from V and 5 bases from J, the junction contained 6 bases not matched to a gene. The CDR3 spans 13 residues. The CDR3 region has the DNA TGTGCCAGCTCAGCACAGGGGCGGAACGAGCAGTACTTC. Translated, it gives CASSAQGRNEQYF.

A few counts support this clone. This chain links TRBV18 with TRBJ1-1, with 9 bases matching TRBD1. There are 13 residues in the CDR3. Germline trimming cut 6 bases from V and 4 bases from J; bases unmatched to any gene: 3. The germline V gene has CDR1 KGHSH and CDR2 LQKENI. For the CDR3, the DNA is TGTGCCAGCTCCGACAGGGGGGGCACTGAAGCTTTCTTT. Protein sequence: CASSDRGGTEAFF. Together with reference TRBV18 and TRBJ1-1, the CDR3 gives the full variable domain: NAGVMQNPRHLVRRRGQEARLRCSPMKGHSHVYWYRQLPEEGLKFMVYLQKENIIDESGMPKERFSAEFPKEGPSILRIQQVVRGDSAAYFCASSDRGGTEAFFGQGTRLTVV.

The V and J genes are TRBV7-6 and TRBJ2-3; 7 positions agree with TRBD2. The V gene's germline CDR1 is SGHVS and CDR2 FNYEAQ. V gave up 5 bases and J gave up 5 bases; unmatched junction bases: 7. The CDR3 is made up of 14 amino acids. CDR3 protein: CASSTGLVQDTQYF. The CDR3 DNA is TGTGCCAGCAGCACCGGACTAGTCCAAGATACGCAGTATTTT.

This chain connects TRBV9 to TRBJ1-4; TRBD1 aligns across 9 bases. The CDR3 has 15 residues. V was clipped by 4 bases and J by 8 bases; unmatched bases: 9. Germline V CDR1 and CDR2: SGDLS, YYNGEE. The CDR3 coding sequence is TGTGCCAGCAGCAGCTGGACAGGGGTAGGCGAAAAACTGTTTTTT. As protein: CASSSWTGVGEKLFF. The whole variable domain, remainder taken from reference TRBV9 and TRBJ1-4, is DSGVTQTPKHLITATGQRVTLRCSPRSGDLSVYWYQQSLDQGLQFLIQYYNGEERAKGNILERFSAQQFPDLHSELNLSSLELGDSALYFCASSSWTGVGEKLFFGSGTQLSVL.

The genes are TRBV11-2 and TRBJ2-5; unclear D gene. Germline V gene data show CDR1 as SGHAT and CDR2 as FQNNGV. The CDR3 consists of 15 residues. V shed 5 bases and J shed 5 bases, with 18 bases lying between them. The CDR3 protein is CASSPPLRPTETQYF. As DNA, the CDR3 is TGTGCCAGCAGCCCCCCCTTGCGGCCTACGGAGACCCAGTACTTC.

V is TRBV6-6 and J is TRBJ1-2; D unresolved. The V end lost 5 bases, the J end lost 4 bases, and 11 bases lay between the germline ends. This CDR3 comprises 13 residues. CDR1 and CDR2 from the germline V gene are MNHNY and SVGAGI (reference sequence). CDR3 residues: CASSPDTPYGYTF. CDR3 nucleotide sequence: TGTGCCAGCAGTCCCGACACTCCCTATGGCTACACCTTC.

V and J are TRBV27 and TRBJ1-2; 9 nucleotides align to TRBD1. The germline V gene encodes CDR1 MNHEY and CDR2 SMNVEV (reference sequence). V was pared by 0 bases and J by 1 base, with 3 bases of the junction left unmatched. This CDR3 has 16 amino acids. The CDR3 here is CASSLSGQGFNYGYTF. CDR3 bases: TGTGCCAGCAGTTTATCGGGACAGGGCTTTAACTATGGCTACACCTTC.

This chain links TRBV5-1 with TRBJ2-7; 9 bases line up with TRBD2. CDR3 length: 15 amino acids. The J segment lost 2 bases and the V segment lost 0 bases, leaving 3 bases of the junction unmatched. CDR1 is SGHRS and CDR2 is YFSETQ in the germline V gene. CDR3 coding DNA: TGCGCCAGCAGCTTGGAGGGACTAGCAGCCTACGAGCAGTACTTC. Protein product: CASSLEGLAAYEQYF.

The chain recombines TRBV2 with TRBJ2-3; the match to TRBD2 covers 9 bases. The CDR3 spans 15 residues. With V trimmed by 5 bases and J by 1 base, 4 bases remained unmatched. CDR1 and CDR2 (germline): SNHLY, FYNNEI. For the CDR3, the DNA is TGTGCCAGCAGTCCCGCTAGCGGGGGCACAGATACGCAGTATTTT. This encodes CASSPASGGTDTQYF.

V and J are TRBV19 and TRBJ2-7; D possibly corresponds to TRBD2 (5 bases). This CDR3 has 15 amino acids. Per germline, CDR1 LNHDA and CDR2 SQIVND (reference sequence). The V end was cut by 5 bases, the J end by 0 bases, with 14 bases between. The CDR3 reads CASSVSGVGSYEQYF. The DNA of the CDR3 is TGTGCCAGTAGTGTTTCCGGGGTCGGCTCCTACGAGCAGTACTTC.

J is TRBJ1-1 and V is TRBV28; possible D gene TRBD1, 5 bases. Germline V gives CDR1 MDHEN, CDR2 SYDVKM. The V and J ends lost 4 bases and 3 bases respectively, with 15 bases between them. The CDR3 length is 15 residues. CDR3 sequence (DNA): TGTGCCAGCAGTTCGCCCCGGGGGTGGTACACTGAAGCTTTCTTT. Encoded protein: CASSSPRGWYTEAFF. Looking up the rest from reference TRBV28 and TRBJ1-1 gives the full variable domain: DVKVTQSSRYLVKRTGEKVFLECVQDMDHENMFWYRQDPGLGLRLIYFSYDVKMKEKGDIPEGYSVSREKKERFSLILESASTNQTSMYLCASSSPRGWYTEAFFGQGTRLTVV.

The chain links TRBV6-6 to TRBJ2-7, with a tentative D call TRBD2 (6 bases). CDR3 length: 15 residues. V was shortened by 4 bases and J by 1 base, with 14 bases between the two germline ends. Germline CDR1 is MNHNY and CDR2 is SVGAGI (reference sequence). The CDR3 bases are TGTGCCAGCAGTTTTACTTCCGGGACTTCCTACGAGCAGTACTTC. Translated, it gives CASSFTSGTSYEQYF.

The count of this clone is one. The genes are TRBV7-3 and TRBJ2-3; TRBD2 aligns across 7 bases. This CDR3 comprises 14 residues. Germline assignment: CDR1 SGHTA and CDR2 FQGTGA. J was trimmed by 1 base and V by 2 bases; bases with no gene match: 0. The CDR3, as DNA: TGTGCCAGCAGCTTACTAGCGGGCACAGATACGCAGTATTTT. It translates to CASSLLAGTDTQYF.

CDR3 residues: CATRRDRGIQETQYF. The CDR3 coding sequence is TGTGCCACTCGCCGGGACAGGGGGATTCAAGAGACCCAGTACTTC. The genes are TRBV19 and TRBJ2-5; 11 bases map to TRBD1. With 10 bases clipped from V and 2 bases from J, the junction kept 9 bases outside the gene matches. The germline CDR1 and CDR2 sequences are LNHDA and SQIVND (reference sequence). CDR3 length equals 15 residues.

V usage is TRBV6-5 and J usage is TRBJ2-5, with 10 bases matching TRBD1. This CDR3 has 15 residues. Germline V gene sequence: CDR1 MNHEY, CDR2 SVGAGI. With 0 bases clipped from V and 5 bases from J, the junction kept 3 bases outside the gene matches. The CDR3 DNA sequence: TGTGCCAGCAGTTACTCGGGGACAGGGGTCGAGACCCAGTACTTC. Amino acid sequence: CASSYSGTGVETQYF.

CDR3 nucleotide sequence: TGCGCCAGCAGCTTGGGGGGAGGACTAGCGGACGAGCAGTACTTC. This translates into CASSLGGGLADEQYF. The chain recombines TRBV5-1 with TRBJ2-7; 10 nucleotides align to TRBD2. Looked up from germline, CDR1 is SGHRS and CDR2 is YFSETQ. The CDR3 runs to 15 residues. V lost 0 bases and J lost 5; bases outside the gene matches: 5. The full variable domain, rest sourced from reference TRBV5-1 and TRBJ2-7, is KAGVTQTPRYLIKTRGQQVTLSCSPISGHRSVSWYQQTPGQGLQFLFEYFSETQRNKGNFPGRFSGRQFSNSRSEMNVSTLELGDSALYLCASSLGGGLADEQYFGPGTRLTVT.

The chain combines TRBV5-5 with TRBJ1-5; D is possibly TRBD1 (6 bases). The V and J ends lost 0 bases and 3 bases respectively, with 13 bases between them. Looked up from germline, CDR1 is SGHKS and CDR2 is YYEKEE (reference sequence). This CDR3 contains 16 residues. The chain's CDR3 is CASSLAKGGTNQPQHF. CDR3 DNA sequence: TGTGCCAGCAGCTTGGCCAAGGGGGGGACCAATCAGCCCCAGCATTTT.

The gene calls are TRBV6-6 and TRBJ2-1, with 9 bases that match TRBD1. The length of the CDR3 is 16 residues. The V and J ends lost 0 bases and 6 bases, in that order; junction bases with no gene match: 6. Germline V gene sequence: CDR1 MNHNY, CDR2 SVGAGI (reference sequence). This CDR3 is CASSYSPGTGTNEQFF. The CDR3 DNA is TGTGCCAGCAGTTACTCACCCGGGACAGGGACCAATGAGCAGTTCTTC.

V usage is TRBV9 and J usage is TRBJ2-1; weak D call: TRBD2 (6 bases). Trimming left V 0 bases short and J 0 bases short, with 16 bases between. CDR3 length: 18 residues. Germline CDR1 reads SGDLS; CDR2 reads YYNGEE. In DNA, the CDR3 is TGTGCCAGCAGCGTAGCCCCGGCGGGAAGGAGCTCCTACAATGAGCAGTTCTTC. It codes for CASSVAPAGRSSYNEQFF.

The rearrangement links TRBV18 to TRBJ2-3; 7 positions agree with TRBD2. The germline CDR1 and CDR2 sequences are KGHSH and LQKENI. CDR3 length: 15 residues. Trimming at V came to 2 bases and at J to 3 bases, leaving 5 bases not matched to a gene. This CDR3 reads CASSPERGLTDTQYF. DNA for the CDR3: TGTGCCAGCTCACCAGAGCGGGGCCTTACAGATACGCAGTATTTT.

This clone has a single count. V is TRBV11-2 and J is TRBJ1-5, with D uncertain. The V gene's germline CDR1 is SGHAT and CDR2 FQNNGV. This CDR3 comprises 15 residues. Trimming took off 2 bases at V and 0 bases at J, with 8 bases between the two ends. The CDR3 sequence is CASSLFTDSNQPQHF. The CDR3 coding sequence is TGTGCCAGCAGCTTATTTACAGATAGCAATCAGCCCCAGCATTTT.

This chain connects TRBV18 to TRBJ1-1; D call uncertain. Germline lookup yields CDR1 KGHSH and CDR2 LQKENI. V was shortened by 8 bases and J by 5 bases, with 21 bases between the two germline ends. This CDR3 has 15 amino acids. CDR3 region: CASQLTMAQKTEAFF. CDR3 DNA sequence: TGTGCCAGCCAGCTCACGATGGCACAGAAGACTGAAGCTTTCTTT.

Note on this clone: A junction boundary mismatches the germline segment, possibly from a read error. This chain links TRBV29-1 with TRBJ2-7; TRBD1 matches at 8 bases. Germline loops: CDR1 SQVTM, CDR2 ANQGSEA. This CDR3 has 13 amino acids. The CDR3 DNA follows: TGCAGCGTTGAATCAGGGGGCTCCAACGAGCAGTACTTC. Residues: CSVESGGSNEQYF.

V is TRBV9 and J is TRBJ2-3; 9 bases are a match to TRBD2. The CDR3 runs 15 residues. The ends lost 0 bases at V and 3 bases at J; junction bases unmatched: 2. Germline-derived CDR1 and CDR2 are SGDLS and YYNGEE. The CDR3 DNA sequence: TGTGCCAGCAGCGTAGAGGGACTAGCTACAGATACGCAGTATTTT. Translation gives CASSVEGLATDTQYF.

This clone was recorded a few times. The V gene is TRBV5-1, the J gene TRBJ1-4; 7 nucleotides align to TRBD1. The CDR3 sequence is 15 residues long. Trimming cost V 1 base and J 6 bases; bases outside gene matches: 6. Germline loops: CDR1 SGHRS, CDR2 YFSETQ. Written as DNA, the CDR3 is TGCGCCAGCAGCTTGTACGACAGGGACGATGAAAAACTGTTTTTT. Amino acid sequence: CASSLYDRDDEKLFF.

The chain carries TRBV5-4 and TRBJ2-1, with 7 bases fitting TRBD1. Germline trimming cut 4 bases from V and 4 bases from J; bases unmatched to any gene: 17. Germline V gene sequence: CDR1 SGHNT, CDR2 YYREEE (reference sequence). This CDR3 is built from 18 residues. The CDR3 sequence: CASSPGGLRTNRYNEQFF. DNA for the CDR3: TGTGCCAGCAGCCCAGGGGGTCTTAGGACCAATCGATACAATGAGCAGTTCTTC.